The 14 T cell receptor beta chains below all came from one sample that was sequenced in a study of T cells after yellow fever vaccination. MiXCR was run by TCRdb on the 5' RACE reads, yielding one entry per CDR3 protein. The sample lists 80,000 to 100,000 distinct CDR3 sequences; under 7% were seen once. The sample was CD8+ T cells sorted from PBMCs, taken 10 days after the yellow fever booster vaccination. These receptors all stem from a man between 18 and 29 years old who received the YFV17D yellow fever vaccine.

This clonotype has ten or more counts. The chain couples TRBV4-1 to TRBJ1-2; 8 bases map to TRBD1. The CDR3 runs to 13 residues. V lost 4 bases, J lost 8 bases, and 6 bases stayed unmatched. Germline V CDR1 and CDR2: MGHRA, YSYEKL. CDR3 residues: CASSRDRGDGYTF. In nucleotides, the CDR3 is TGCGCCAGCAGCCGCGACAGGGGTGACGGCTACACCTTC.

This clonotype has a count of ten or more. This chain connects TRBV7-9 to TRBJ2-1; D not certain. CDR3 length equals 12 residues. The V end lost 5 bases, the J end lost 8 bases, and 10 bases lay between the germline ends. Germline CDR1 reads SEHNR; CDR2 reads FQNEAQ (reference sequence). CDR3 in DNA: TGTGCCAGCAGCCCCAAGATCGATGAGCAGTTCTTC. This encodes CASSPKIDEQFF.

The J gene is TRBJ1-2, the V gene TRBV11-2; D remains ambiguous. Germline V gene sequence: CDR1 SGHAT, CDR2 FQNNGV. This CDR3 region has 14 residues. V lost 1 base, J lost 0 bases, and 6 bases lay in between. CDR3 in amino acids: CASSLVAANYGYTF. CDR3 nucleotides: TGTGCCAGCAGCTTAGTCGCAGCTAACTATGGCTACACCTTC. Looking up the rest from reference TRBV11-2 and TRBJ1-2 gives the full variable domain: EAGVAQSPRYKIIEKRQSVAFWCNPISGHATLYWYQQILGQGPKLLIQFQNNGVVDDSQLPKDRFSAERLKGVDSTLKIQPAKLEDSAVYLCASSLVAANYGYTFGSGTRLTVV.

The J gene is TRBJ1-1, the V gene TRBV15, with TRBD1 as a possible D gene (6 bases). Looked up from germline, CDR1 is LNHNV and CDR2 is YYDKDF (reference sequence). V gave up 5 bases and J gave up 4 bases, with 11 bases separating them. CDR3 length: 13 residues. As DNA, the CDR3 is TGTGCCACCAGCTCACGAGGGGGCACTGAAGCTTTCTTT. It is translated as CATSSRGGTEAFF.

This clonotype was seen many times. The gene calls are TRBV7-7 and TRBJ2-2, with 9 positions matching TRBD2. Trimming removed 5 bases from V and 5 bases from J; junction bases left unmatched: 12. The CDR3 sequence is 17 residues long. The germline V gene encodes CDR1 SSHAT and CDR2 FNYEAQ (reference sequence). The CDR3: CASSEVPGLASTGELFF. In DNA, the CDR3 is TGTGCCAGCAGCGAAGTACCGGGACTAGCATCAACCGGGGAGCTGTTTTTT.

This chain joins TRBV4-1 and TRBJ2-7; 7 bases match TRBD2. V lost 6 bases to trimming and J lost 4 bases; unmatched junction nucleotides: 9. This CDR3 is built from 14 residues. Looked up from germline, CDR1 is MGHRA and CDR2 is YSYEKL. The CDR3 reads CASRPSGPGYEQYF. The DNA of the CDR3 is TGCGCCAGCAGACCTAGCGGTCCTGGATACGAGCAGTACTTC.

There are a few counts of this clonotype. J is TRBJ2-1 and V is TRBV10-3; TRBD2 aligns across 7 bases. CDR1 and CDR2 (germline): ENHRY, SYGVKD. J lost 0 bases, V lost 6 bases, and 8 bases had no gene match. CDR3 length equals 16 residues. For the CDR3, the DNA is TGTGCCATCAGCGGAACCGGGAGGAGCTCCTACAATGAGCAGTTCTTC. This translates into CAISGTGRSSYNEQFF.

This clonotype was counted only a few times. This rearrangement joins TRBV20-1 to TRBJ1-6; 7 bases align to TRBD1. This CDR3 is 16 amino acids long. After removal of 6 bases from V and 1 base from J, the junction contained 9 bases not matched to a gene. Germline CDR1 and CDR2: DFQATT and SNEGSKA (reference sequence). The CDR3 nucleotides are TGCAGTGCGCGAAGTCCCAGGGGGTCCTATAATTCACCCCTCCACTTT. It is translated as CSARSPRGSYNSPLHF.

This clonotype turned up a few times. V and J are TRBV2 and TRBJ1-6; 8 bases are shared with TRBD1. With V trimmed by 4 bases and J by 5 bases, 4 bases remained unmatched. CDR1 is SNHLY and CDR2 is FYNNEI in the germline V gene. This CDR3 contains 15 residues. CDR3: CASSVSGGHNSPLHF. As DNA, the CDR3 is TGTGCCAGCAGTGTTTCAGGGGGCCATAATTCACCCCTCCACTTT.

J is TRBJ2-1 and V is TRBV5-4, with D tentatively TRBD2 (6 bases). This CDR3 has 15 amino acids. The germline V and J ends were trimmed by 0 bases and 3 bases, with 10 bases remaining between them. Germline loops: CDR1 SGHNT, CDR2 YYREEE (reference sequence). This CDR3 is CASSLAPGDYNEQFF. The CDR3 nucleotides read TGTGCCAGCAGCTTGGCCCCGGGGGACTACAATGAGCAGTTCTTC.

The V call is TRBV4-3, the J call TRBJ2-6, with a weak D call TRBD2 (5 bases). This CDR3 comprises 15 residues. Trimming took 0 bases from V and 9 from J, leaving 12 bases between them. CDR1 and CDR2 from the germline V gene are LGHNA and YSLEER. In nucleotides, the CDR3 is TGCGCCAGCAGCCAAGATCTTAGGGCGGGCAACGTCCTGACTTTC. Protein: CASSQDLRAGNVLTF.

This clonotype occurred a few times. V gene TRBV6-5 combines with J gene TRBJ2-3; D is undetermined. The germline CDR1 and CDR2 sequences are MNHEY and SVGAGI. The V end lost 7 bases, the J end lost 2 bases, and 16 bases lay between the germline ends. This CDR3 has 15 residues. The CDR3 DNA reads TGTGCCAGCACCCGGACCTCCTTTTCCACAGATACGCAGTATTTT. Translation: CASTRTSFSTDTQYF.

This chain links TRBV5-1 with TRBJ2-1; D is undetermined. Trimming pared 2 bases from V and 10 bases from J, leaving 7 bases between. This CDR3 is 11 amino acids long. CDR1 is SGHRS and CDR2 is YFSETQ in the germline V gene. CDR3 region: CASSFSWEQFF. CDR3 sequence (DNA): TGCGCCAGCAGCTTTTCTTGGGAGCAGTTCTTC. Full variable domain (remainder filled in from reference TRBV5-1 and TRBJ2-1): KAGVTQTPRYLIKTRGQQVTLSCSPISGHRSVSWYQQTPGQGLQFLFEYFSETQRNKGNFPGRFSGRQFSNSRSEMNVSTLELGDSALYLCASSFSWEQFFGPGTRLTVL.

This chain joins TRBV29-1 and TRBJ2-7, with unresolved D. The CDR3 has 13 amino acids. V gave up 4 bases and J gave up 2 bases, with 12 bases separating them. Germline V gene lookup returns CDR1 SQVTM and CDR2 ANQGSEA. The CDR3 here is CSVVPGPTYEQYV. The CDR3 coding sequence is TGCAGCGTTGTCCCGGGTCCAACCTACGAGCAGTACGTC.